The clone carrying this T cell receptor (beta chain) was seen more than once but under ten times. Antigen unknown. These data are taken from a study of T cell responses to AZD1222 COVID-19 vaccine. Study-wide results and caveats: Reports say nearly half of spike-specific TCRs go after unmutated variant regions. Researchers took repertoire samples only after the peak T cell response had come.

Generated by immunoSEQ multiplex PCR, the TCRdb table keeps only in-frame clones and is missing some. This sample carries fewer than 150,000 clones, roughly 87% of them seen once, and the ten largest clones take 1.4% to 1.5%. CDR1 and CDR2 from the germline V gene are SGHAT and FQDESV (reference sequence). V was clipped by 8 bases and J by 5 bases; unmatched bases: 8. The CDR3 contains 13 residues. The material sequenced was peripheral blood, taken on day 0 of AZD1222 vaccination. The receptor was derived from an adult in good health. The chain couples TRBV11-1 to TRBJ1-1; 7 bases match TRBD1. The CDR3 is CASCTTGKTEAFF. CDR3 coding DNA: TGTGCCAGCTGCACGACAGGGAAGACTGAAGCTTTCTTT.